Sequencing of this TCR beta chain was carried out in a study of technical replicates of blood from a few donors. Germline V gene lookup returns CDR1 MNHEY and CDR2 SVGAGI. Germline trimming cut 6 bases from V and 1 base from J; bases unmatched to any gene: 1. CDR3 size: 14 residues. Libraries were prepared by immunoSEQ multiplex PCR; TCRdb keeps only in-frame clonotypes and omits some of them. This table has about 85,000 clones, approximately 94% appearing once. The receptor comes from a human donor in good health. The chain couples TRBV6-5 to TRBJ2-2; 8 bases are shared with TRBD1. The sequenced sample consisted of T cells isolated from PBMCs. The CDR3 is CASRGTGNTGELFF. The CDR3 DNA sequence: TGTGCCAGCAGAGGGACAGGGAACACCGGGGAGCTGTTTTTT.